What follows describes a single T cell receptor (beta chain). The V and J ends lost 2 bases and 1 base respectively, with 17 bases between them. The CDR3 spans 18 residues. The germline V gene encodes CDR1 SSHAT and CDR2 FNYEAQ (reference sequence). The authors' processing: Amplified reference gene primers provided the basis for estimating nucleated cell counts. Clones were sequenced by immunoSEQ multiplex PCR, and TCRdb holds only the in-frame ones, with some missing. That table is the source of V, J and clone size, and D and trimming were worked out from the DNA. Of 150,000 to 200,000 clones in the sample, under 95% were seen once. The data are from a study of blood T cell repertoires in COVID-19. Turning to the study itself: COVID-19 samples, acute and convalescent, were from the United States, Italy and Spain. Nucleic acid was either cDNA or gDNA, and it came from T cells, B-cell-depleted T cells, or PBMCs.

The V and J genes are TRBV7-7 and TRBJ2-2; TRBD1 is a possible D gene (5 bases). The origin of this receptor is a man younger than 35 with acute or convalescent COVID-19. What was sequenced was peripheral blood. CDR3 nucleotides: TGTGCCAGCAGCTTATACCCCCGGACCCAGGGGAACACCGGGGAGCTGTTTTTT. Translation: CASSLYPRTQGNTGELFF.